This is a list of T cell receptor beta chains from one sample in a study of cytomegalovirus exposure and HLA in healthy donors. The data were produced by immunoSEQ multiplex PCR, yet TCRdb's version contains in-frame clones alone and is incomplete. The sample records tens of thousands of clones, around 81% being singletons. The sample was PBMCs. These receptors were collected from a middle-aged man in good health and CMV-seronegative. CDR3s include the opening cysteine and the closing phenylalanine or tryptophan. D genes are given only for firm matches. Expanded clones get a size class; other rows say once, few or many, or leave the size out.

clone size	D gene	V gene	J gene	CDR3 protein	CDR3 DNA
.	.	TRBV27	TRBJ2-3	CASSLSDNTQYF	TGTGCCAGCAGTTTATCGGACAATACGCAGTATTTT
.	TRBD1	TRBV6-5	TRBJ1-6	CASRTGTENSPLHF	TGTGCCAGCAGAACCGGGACAGAAAATTCACCCCTCCACTTT
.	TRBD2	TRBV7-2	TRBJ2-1	CASRIPGLDYNEQFF	TGTGCCAGCAGGATTCCGGGACTAGACTACAATGAGCAGTTCTTC
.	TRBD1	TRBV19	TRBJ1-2	CASSNRGDYGYTF	TGTGCCAGTAGTAACAGGGGAGACTATGGCTACACCTTC
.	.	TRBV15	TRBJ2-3	CATSRPGQSTDTQYF	TGTGCCACCAGCAGGCCGGGACAAAGCACAGATACGCAGTATTTT
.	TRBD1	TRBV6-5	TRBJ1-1	CASSPDRGRRAFF	TGTGCCAGCAGCCCGGACAGGGGGCGGAGAGCTTTCTTT
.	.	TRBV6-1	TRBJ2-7	CASKLDTYEQYF	TGTGCCAGCAAATTAGATACCTACGAGCAGTACTTC
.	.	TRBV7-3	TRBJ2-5	CASPAGDGGGGETQYF	TGTGCCAGCCCGGCGGGTGACGGGGGAGGAGGAGAGACCCAGTACTTC
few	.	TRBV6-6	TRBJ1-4	CASSHIDRGEKLFF	TGTGCCAGCAGCCACATTGACCGAGGTGAAAAACTGTTTTTT
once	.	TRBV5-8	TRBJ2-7	CASSLWQGSYF	TGTGCCAGCAGCTTGTGGCAGGGATCGTACTTC
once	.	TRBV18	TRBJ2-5	CASSPFDYQETQYF	TGTGCCAGCTCACCTTTCGACTACCAAGAGACCCAGTACTTC
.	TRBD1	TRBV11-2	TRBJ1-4	CASSSGTGPNEKLFF	TGTGCCAGCAGCTCCGGGACAGGGCCTAATGAAAAACTGTTTTTT
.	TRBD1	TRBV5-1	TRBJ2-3	CASSPMDRGDTQYF	TGCGCCAGCAGCCCCATGGACAGGGGAGATACGCAGTATTTT
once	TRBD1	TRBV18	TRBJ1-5	CASSPLSSTGGNQPQHF	TGTGCCAGCTCACCACTTAGTTCGACAGGGGGAAATCAGCCCCAGCATTTT
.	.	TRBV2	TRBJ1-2	CASSAYYGYTF	TGTGCCAGCAGTGCTTACTATGGCTACACCTTC
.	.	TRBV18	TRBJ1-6	CASSQDSFWALHF	TGTGCCAGCTCACAGGACAGTTTTTGGGCCCTCCACTTT
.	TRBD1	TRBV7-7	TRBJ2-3	CASSGQGTDTQYF	TGTGCTAGCAGCGGACAGGGCACAGATACGCAGTATTTT
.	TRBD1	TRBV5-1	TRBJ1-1	CASSFQGVKNTEAFF	TGCGCCAGCAGCTTTCAGGGGGTGAAGAACACTGAAGCTTTCTTT
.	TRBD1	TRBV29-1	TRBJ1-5	CSVELQGSDQPQHF	TGCAGCGTTGAGTTACAGGGGAGCGATCAGCCCCAGCATTTT
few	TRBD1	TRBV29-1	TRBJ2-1	CSVCRTGGSVSSYNEQFF	TGCAGCGTTTGTAGGACAGGGGGATCGGTCAGCTCCTACAATGAGCAGTTCTTC
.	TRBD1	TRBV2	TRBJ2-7	CASSGTGGFSSYEQYF	TGTGCCAGCAGTGGGACAGGGGGCTTCAGCTCCTACGAGCAGTACTTC
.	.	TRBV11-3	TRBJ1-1	CASSLDLNTEAFF	TGTGCCAGCAGCTTAGATCTCAACACTGAAGCTTTCTTT
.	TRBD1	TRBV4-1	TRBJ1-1	CASSQAYSTGGTNTEAFF	TGCGCCAGCAGCCAGGCCTACTCGACAGGGGGAACCAACACTGAAGCTTTCTTT
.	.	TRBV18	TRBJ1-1	CASSNRAEAFF	TGTGCCAGCTCAAACAGGGCTGAAGCTTTCTTT
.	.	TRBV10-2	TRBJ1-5	CASSEPYQPQHF	TGCGCCAGCAGTGAGCCCTATCAGCCCCAGCATTTT
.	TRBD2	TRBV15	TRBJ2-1	CATSTRTSGNNEQFF	TGTGCCACCAGCACCCGGACTAGCGGTAACAATGAGCAGTTCTTC
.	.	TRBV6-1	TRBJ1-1	CASRTPGQNTEAFF	TGTGCCAGCAGGACCCCGGGACAGAACACTGAAGCTTTCTTT
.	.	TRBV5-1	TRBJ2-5	CASTRVGSSQETQYF	TGCGCCAGCACCCGGGTGGGTAGTTCCCAAGAGACCCAGTACTTC
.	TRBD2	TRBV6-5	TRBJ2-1	CASSYPTSGRGGEQFF	TGTGCCAGCAGCTACCCAACTAGCGGGAGGGGGGGTGAGCAGTTCTTC
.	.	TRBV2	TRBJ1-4	CASSPSGSYEKLFF	TGTGCCAGCAGTCCTAGCGGGTCTTACGAAAAACTGTTTTTT
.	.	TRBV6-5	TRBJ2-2	CASSFFGDTNTGELFF	TGTGCCAGCAGTTTCTTCGGGGACACGAACACCGGGGAGCTGTTTTTT
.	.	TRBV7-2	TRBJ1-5	CASSSPGQPQHF	TGTGCCAGCAGCTCGCCAGGTCAGCCCCAGCATTTT
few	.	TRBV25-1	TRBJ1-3	CASSAFGGAGNTIYF	TGTGCCAGCAGTGCCTTCGGGGGGGCTGGAAACACCATATATTTT
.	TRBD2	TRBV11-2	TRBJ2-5	CASTPGGTSGKTETQYF	TGTGCCAGCACCCCCGGAGGGACTAGCGGGAAAACGGAGACCCAGTACTTC
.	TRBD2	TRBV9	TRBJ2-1	CASSTSGLAGGYNEQFF	TGTGCCAGCAGCACCTCAGGACTAGCGGGGGGTTATAATGAGCAGTTCTTC
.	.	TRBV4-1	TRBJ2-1	CASQRSSYNEQFF	TGCGCCAGCCAGCGGAGCTCCTACAATGAGCAGTTCTTC
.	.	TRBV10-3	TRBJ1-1	CAIRGDGTPEAFF	TGTGCCATCAGGGGAGACGGCACCCCTGAAGCTTTCTTT
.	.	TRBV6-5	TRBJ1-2	CASSYAEGLTGYTF	TGTGCCAGCAGTTACGCGGAGGGGTTGACTGGCTACACCTTC
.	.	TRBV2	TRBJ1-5	CASSRGNQPQHF	TGTGCCAGCTCGAGGGGGAATCAGCCCCAGCATTTT
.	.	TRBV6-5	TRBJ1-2	CASSYIQDLYGYTF	TGTGCCAGCAGTTACATACAGGACCTCTATGGCTACACCTTC
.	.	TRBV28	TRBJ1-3	CAASSGARGNTIYF	TGTGCCGCCTCAAGCGGGGCGAGGGGAAACACCATATATTTT
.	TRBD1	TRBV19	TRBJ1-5	CASSTGTGGQPQHF	TGTGCCAGTAGTACCGGGACAGGGGGCCAGCCCCAGCATTTT
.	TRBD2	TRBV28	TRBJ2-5	CASSLTSGGRETQYF	TGTGCCAGCAGCCTAACTAGCGGGGGCCGAGAGACCCAGTACTTC
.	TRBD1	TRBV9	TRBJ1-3	CASSVNTDRVGNTIYF	TGTGCCAGCAGCGTAAACACTGACAGGGTTGGAAACACCATATATTTT
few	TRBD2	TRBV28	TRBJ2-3	CASSIAGESTDTQYF	TGTGCCAGCAGCATAGCGGGAGAAAGCACAGATACGCAGTATTTT
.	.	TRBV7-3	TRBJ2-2	CASKTEGAANTGELFF	TGTGCCAGCAAGACAGAAGGGGCCGCGAACACCGGGGAGCTGTTTTTT
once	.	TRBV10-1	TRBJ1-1	CASSPEVGVGVTEAFF	TGCGCCAGCAGTCCTGAGGTAGGGGTTGGCGTCACTGAAGCTTTCTTT
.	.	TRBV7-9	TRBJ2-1	CAGQSRNEQFF	TGTGCCGGCCAATCTCGTAATGAGCAGTTCTTC
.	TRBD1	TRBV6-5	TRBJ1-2	CASRSTGANDGYTF	TGTGCCAGCAGGAGCACAGGGGCGAATGATGGCTACACCTTC